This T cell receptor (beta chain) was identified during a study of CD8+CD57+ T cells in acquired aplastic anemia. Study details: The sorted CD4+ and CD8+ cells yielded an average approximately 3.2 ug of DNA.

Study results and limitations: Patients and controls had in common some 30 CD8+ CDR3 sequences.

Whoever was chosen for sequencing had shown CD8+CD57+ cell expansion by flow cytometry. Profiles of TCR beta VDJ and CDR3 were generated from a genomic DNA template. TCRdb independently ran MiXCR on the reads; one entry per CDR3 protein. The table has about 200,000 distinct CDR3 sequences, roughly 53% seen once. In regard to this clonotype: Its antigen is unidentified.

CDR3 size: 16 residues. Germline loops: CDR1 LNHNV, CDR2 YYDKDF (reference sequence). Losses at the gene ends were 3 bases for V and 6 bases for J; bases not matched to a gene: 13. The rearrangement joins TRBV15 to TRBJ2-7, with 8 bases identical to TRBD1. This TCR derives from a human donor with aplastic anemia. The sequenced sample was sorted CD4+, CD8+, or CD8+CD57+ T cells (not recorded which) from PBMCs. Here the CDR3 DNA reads TGTGCCACCAGCAGGGAGGATCGGGACAGGCCTCTCGAGCAGTACTTC. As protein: CATSREDRDRPLEQYF.